This T cell receptor beta chain was recorded in a study of PD-1 blockade in classical Hodgkin lymphoma. General study findings and limits: CD4+ TCR diversity rose significantly by C4D1, and CD8+ TCR diversity did not. Healthy donors were reported to have higher baseline TCR diversity than newly diagnosed patients.

This clone was detected only once. Its antigen is unidentified. CDR1 is DFQATT, CDR2 SNEGSKA, per germline (reference sequence). The length of the CDR3 is 11 residues. Trimming took 1 base from V and 6 from J, leaving 4 bases between them. Profiling relied on immunoSEQ multiplex PCR, and the TCRdb table lists in-frame clones only, not all of them. The sample shows around 100,000 clones, 75% to 95% of them seen only once. Regarding time point: cycle 4 day 1 (C4D1), after more than five weeks of nivolumab. Exposure to brentuximab vedotin varied, and each patient had relapsed following autologous stem cell transplantation. Patients' outcomes at their best amounted to complete response, partial response or progressive disease.

The TCR comes from a human donor with classical Hodgkin lymphoma. Sequencing used peripheral blood mononuclear cells (PBMCs), obtained before the fourth cycle of nivolumab. The V call is TRBV20-1, the J call TRBJ2-1, with D unresolved. In nucleotides, the CDR3 is TGCAGTGCTAGAGGTTTCAATGAGCAGTTCTTC. Residues: CSARGFNEQFF.